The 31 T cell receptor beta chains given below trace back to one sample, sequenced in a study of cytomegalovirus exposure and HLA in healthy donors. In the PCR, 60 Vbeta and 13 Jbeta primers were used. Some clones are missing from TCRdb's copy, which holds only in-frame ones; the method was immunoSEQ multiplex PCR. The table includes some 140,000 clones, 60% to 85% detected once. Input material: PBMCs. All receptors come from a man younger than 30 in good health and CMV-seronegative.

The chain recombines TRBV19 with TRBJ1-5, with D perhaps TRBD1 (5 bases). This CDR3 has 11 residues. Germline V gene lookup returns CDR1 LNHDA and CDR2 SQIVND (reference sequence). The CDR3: CAGGAEVPQHF. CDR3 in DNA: TGTGCGGGGGGAGCAGAGGTGCCCCAGCATTTT.

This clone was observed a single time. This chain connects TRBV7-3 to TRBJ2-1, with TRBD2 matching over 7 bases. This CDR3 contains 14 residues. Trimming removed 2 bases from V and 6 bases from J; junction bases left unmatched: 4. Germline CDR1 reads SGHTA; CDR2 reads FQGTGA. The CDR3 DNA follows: TGTGCCAGCAGCTTAGGGGCGGGGGTCAATGAGCAGTTCTTC. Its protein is CASSLGAGVNEQFF.

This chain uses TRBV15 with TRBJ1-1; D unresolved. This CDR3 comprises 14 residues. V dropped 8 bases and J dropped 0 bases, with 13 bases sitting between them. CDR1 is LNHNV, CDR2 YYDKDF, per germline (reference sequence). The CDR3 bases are TGTGCCACCCGTAAGTCCGGGGTGAACACTGAAGCTTTCTTT. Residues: CATRKSGVNTEAFF.

CDR3 sequence: CASRGLAGGNTGELFF. The CDR3 region has the DNA TGTGCCAGCAGGGGACTAGCGGGGGGCAACACCGGGGAGCTGTTTTTT. The V call is TRBV7-8, the J call TRBJ2-2; 15 positions agree with TRBD2. Germline loops: CDR1 SGHVS, CDR2 FQNEAQ. The CDR3 contains 16 residues. The J segment lost 2 bases and the V segment lost 6 bases, leaving 1 base of the junction unmatched.

The CDR3 loop reads CASIFGTGYGYTF. CDR3 in DNA: TGTGCCTCCATATTCGGGACAGGCTATGGCTACACCTTC. This rearrangement joins TRBV30 to TRBJ1-2; the match to TRBD1 covers 8 bases. V gave up 7 bases and J gave up 4 bases; unmatched junction bases: 8. In germline, CDR1 is GTSNPN, CDR2 SVGIG (reference sequence). The CDR3 has 13 amino acids.

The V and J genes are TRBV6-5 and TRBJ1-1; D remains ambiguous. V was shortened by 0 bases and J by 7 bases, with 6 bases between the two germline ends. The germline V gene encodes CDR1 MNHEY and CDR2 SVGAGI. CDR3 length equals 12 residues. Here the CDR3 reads CASSYSGSEAFF. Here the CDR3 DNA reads TGTGCCAGCAGTTACTCGGGCAGTGAAGCTTTCTTT.

In DNA form, the CDR3 reads TGTGCCAGCAGCCCCCAGGGGAGCACTGAAGCTTTCTTT. Translated, it gives CASSPQGSTEAFF. The gene calls are TRBV7-2 and TRBJ1-1; D may be TRBD1 (6 bases). Trimming pared 5 bases from V and 4 bases from J, leaving 11 bases between. CDR1 SGHTA and CDR2 FQGNSA come from the germline V gene. This CDR3 contains 13 residues. Filled out from reference TRBV7-2 and TRBJ1-1, the complete variable domain reads GAGVSQSPSNKVTEKGKDVELRCDPISGHTALYWYRQSLGQGLEFLIYFQGNSAPDKSGLPSDRFSAERTGGSVSTLTIQRTQQEDSAVYLCASSPQGSTEAFFGQGTRLTVV.

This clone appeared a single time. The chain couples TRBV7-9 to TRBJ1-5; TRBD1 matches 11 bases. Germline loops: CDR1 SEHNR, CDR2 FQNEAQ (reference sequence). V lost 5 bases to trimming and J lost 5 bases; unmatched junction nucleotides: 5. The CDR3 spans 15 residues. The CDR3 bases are TGTGCCAGCAGCCAACCGGGACAGGGGGATCAGCCCCAGCATTTT. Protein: CASSQPGQGDQPQHF.

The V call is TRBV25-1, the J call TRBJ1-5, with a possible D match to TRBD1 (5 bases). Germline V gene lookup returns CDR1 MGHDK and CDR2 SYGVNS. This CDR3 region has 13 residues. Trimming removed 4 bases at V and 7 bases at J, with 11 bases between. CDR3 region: CASSGQGWQPQHF. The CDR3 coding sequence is TGTGCCAGCAGTGGGCAGGGTTGGCAGCCCCAGCATTTT.

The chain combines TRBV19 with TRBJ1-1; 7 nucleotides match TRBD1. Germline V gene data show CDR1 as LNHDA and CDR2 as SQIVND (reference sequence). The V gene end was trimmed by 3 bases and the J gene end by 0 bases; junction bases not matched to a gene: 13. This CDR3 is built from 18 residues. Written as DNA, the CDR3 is TGTGCCAGTAGTATGGGCGGATCGGCAGGGGGACTGAACACTGAAGCTTTCTTT. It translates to CASSMGGSAGGLNTEAFF.

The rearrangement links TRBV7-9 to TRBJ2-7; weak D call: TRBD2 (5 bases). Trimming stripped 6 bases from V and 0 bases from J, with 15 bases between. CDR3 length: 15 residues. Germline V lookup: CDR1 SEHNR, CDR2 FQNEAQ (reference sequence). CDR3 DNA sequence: TGTGCCAGCAGTTTCGGGGAAGCAATCTCCTACGAGCAGTACTTC. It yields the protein CASSFGEAISYEQYF. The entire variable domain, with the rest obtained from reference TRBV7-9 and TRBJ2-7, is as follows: DTGVSQNPRHKITKRGQNVTFRCDPISEHNRLYWYRQTLGQGPEFLTYFQNEAQLEKSRLLSDRFSAERPKGSFSTLEIQRTEQGDSAMYLCASSFGEAISYEQYFGPGTRLTVT.

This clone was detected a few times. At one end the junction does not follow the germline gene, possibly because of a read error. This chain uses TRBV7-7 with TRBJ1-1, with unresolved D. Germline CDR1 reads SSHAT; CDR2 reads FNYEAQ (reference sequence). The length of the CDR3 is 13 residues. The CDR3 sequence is CASSSQMNTEAFF. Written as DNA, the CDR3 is TGTGCTAGCAGCTCCCAGATGAACACTGAAGCTTTCTTT.

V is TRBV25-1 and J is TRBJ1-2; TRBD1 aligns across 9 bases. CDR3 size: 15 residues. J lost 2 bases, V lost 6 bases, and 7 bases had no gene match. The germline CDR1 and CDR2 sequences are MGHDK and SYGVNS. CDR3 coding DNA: TGTGCCAGCAGCGGGACAGGGTTTCCAAACTATGGCTACACCTTC. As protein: CASSGTGFPNYGYTF.

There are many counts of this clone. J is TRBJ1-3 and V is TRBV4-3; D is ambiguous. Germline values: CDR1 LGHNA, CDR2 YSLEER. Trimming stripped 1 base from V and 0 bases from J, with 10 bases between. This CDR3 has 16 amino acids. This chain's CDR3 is CASSQVVGNSGNTIYF. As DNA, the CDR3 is TGCGCCAGCAGCCAAGTCGTCGGGAACTCTGGAAACACCATATATTTT.

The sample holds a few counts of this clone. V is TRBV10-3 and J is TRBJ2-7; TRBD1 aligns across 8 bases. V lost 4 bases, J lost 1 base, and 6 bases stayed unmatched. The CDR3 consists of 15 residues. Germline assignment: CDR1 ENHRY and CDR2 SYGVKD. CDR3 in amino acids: CAISGDRGRSYEQYF. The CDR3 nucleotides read TGTGCCATCAGTGGCGACAGGGGTAGGTCCTACGAGCAGTACTTC.

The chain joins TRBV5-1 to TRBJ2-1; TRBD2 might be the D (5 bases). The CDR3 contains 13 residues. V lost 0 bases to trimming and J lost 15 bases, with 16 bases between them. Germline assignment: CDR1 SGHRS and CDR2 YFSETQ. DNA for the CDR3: TGCGCCAGCAGCTTGGATTCATTGAGGGATCCGTTCTTC. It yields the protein CASSLDSLRDPFF.

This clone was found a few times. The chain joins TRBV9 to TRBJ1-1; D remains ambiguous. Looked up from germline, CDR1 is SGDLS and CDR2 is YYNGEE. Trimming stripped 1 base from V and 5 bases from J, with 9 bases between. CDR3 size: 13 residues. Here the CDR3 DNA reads TGTGCCAGCAGCGTAAATCTGCAGACTGAAGCTTTCTTT. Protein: CASSVNLQTEAFF.

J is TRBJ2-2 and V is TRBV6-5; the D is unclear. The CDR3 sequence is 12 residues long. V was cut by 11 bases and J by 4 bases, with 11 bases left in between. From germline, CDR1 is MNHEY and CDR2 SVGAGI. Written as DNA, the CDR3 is TGTGCCGCCTTATCGCGCACCGGGGAGCTGTTTTTT. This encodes CAALSRTGELFF.

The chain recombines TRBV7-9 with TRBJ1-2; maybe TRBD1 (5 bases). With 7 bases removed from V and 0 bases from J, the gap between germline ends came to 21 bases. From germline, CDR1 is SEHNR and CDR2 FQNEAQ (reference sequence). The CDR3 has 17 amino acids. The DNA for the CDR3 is TGTGCCAGCACCACCGCCCCGACAGCCGGACCTAACTATGGCTACACCTTC. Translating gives CASTTAPTAGPNYGYTF.

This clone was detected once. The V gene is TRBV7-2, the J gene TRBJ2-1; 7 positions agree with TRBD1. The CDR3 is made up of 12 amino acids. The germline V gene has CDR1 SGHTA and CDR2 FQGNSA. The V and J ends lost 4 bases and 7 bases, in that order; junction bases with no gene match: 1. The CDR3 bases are TGTGCCAGCAGCTCAGGGGGAAATGAGCAGTTCTTC. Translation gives CASSSGGNEQFF.

The CDR3 is CAWSVLGGMNTEAFF. The CDR3 nucleotides read TGTGCCTGGAGTGTACTCGGGGGAATGAACACTGAAGCTTTCTTT. V gene TRBV30 combines with J gene TRBJ1-1, with a tentative D call TRBD1 (5 bases). The V gene lost 0 bases and the J gene lost 0 bases, with 11 bases spanning the gap. Germline CDR1 and CDR2: GTSNPN and SVGIG (reference sequence). The CDR3 totals 15 residues. The full variable domain, with the rest looked up from reference TRBV30 and TRBJ1-1, is SQTIHQWPATLVQPVGSPLSLECTVEGTSNPNLYWYRQAAGRGLQLLFYSVGIGQISSEVPQNLSASRPQDRQFILSSKKLLLSDSGFYLCAWSVLGGMNTEAFFGQGTRLTVV.

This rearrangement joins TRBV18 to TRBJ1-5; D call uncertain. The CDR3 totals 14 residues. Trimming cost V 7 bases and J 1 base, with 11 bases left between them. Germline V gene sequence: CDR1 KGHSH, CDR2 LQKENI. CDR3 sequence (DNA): TGTGCCAGCTGCGAAGGCGGCAGCAATCAGCCCCAGCATTTT. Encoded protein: CASCEGGSNQPQHF. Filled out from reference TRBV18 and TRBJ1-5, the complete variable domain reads NAGVMQNPRHLVRRRGQEARLRCSPMKGHSHVYWYRQLPEEGLKFMVYLQKENIIDESGMPKERFSAEFPKEGPSILRIQQVVRGDSAAYFCASCEGGSNQPQHFGDGTRLSIL.

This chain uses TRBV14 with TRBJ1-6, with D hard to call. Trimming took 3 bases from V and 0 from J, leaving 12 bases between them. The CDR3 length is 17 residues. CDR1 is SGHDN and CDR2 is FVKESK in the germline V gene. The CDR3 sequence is CASSQNPASSYNSPLHF. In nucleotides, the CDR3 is TGTGCCAGCAGCCAGAACCCAGCGAGCTCCTATAATTCACCCCTCCACTTT.

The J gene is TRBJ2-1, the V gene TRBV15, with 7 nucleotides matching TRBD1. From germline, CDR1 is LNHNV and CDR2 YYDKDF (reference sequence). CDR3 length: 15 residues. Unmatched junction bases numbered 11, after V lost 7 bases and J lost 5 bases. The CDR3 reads CATTIDLQGNNEQFF. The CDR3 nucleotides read TGTGCCACCACCATCGACTTACAGGGGAACAATGAGCAGTTCTTC.

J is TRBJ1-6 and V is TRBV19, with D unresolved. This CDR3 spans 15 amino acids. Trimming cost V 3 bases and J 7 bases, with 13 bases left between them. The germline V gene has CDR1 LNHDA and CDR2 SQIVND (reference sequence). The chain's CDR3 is CASSIFGERNSPLHF. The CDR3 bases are TGTGCCAGTAGTATTTTCGGGGAGAGAAATTCACCCCTCCACTTT. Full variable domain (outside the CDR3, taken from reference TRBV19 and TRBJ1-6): DGGITQSPKYLFRKEGQNVTLSCEQNLNHDAMYWYRQDPGQGLRLIYYSQIVNDFQKGDIAEGYSVSREKKESFPLTVTSAQKNPTAFYLCASSIFGERNSPLHFGNGTRLTVT.

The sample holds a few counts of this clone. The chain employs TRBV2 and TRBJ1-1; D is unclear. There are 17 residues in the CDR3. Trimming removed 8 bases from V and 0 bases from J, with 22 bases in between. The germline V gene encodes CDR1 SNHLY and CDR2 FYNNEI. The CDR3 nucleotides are TGTGCCAGCGGGGAAGGCGTCAGTGGAGAATTGAACACTGAAGCTTTCTTT. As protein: CASGEGVSGELNTEAFF. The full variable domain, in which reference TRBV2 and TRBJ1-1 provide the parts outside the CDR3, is EPEVTQTPSHQVTQMGQEVILRCVPISNHLYFYWYRQILGQKVEFLVSFYNNEISEKSEIFDDQFSVERPDGSNFTLKIRSTKLEDSAMYFCASGEGVSGELNTEAFFGQGTRLTVV.

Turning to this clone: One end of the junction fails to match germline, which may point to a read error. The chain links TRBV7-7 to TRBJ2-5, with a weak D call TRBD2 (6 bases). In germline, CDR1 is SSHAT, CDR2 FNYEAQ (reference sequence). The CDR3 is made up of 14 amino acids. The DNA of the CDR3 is TGTGCTAGCAGCCCCACGGGACTGGGGGAGACCCAGTACTTC. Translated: CASSPTGLGETQYF.

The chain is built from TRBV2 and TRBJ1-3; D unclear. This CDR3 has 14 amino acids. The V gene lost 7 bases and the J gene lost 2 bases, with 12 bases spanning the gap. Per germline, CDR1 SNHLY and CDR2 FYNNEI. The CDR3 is CASTLYTAGNTIYF. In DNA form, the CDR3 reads TGTGCCAGCACCCTTTATACAGCTGGAAACACCATATATTTT.

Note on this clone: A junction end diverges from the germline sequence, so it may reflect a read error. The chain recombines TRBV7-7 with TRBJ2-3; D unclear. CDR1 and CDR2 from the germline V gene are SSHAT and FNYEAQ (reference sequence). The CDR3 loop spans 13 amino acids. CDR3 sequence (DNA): TGTGCTAGCAGCTCAATAGTCACAGATACGCAGTATTTT. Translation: CASSSIVTDTQYF.

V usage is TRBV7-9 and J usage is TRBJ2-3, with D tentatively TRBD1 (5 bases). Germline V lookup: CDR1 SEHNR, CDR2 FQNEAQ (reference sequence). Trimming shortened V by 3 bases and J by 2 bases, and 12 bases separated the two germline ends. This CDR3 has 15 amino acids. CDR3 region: CASSLKQVITDTQYF. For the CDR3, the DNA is TGTGCCAGCAGCTTGAAACAGGTGATCACAGATACGCAGTATTTT.

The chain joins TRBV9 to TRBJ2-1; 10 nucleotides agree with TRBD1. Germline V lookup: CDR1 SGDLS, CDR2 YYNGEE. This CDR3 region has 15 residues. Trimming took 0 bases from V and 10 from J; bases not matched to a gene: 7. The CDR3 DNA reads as TGTGCCAGCAGCGTAGCGGGGACAGGGGAGCGGGAGCAGTTCTTC. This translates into CASSVAGTGEREQFF.